The TCR beta chain described here comes from a study of Graves' ophthalmopathy and Graves' hyperthyroidism. Amplification of the TCR beta CDR3 regions used RNA transcripts (as template). The authors performed first-round RT-PCR with HTBI primers and then a second-round multiplex PCR. TCRdb re-derived calls from the multiplex PCR reads in MiXCR, one entry per CDR3 protein. Among around 670,000 distinct CDR3 sequences listed, about 44% were seen once. CDR3 length equals 15 residues. J gave up 2 bases and V 8 bases, and 11 bases lay outside the gene matches. Per the germline V gene, CDR1 is WNHNN and CDR2 is SYGVQD (reference sequence).

The specimen was peripheral blood. This TCR was recovered from an adult man with Graves' ophthalmopathy. The V gene is TRBV10-1, the J gene TRBJ2-7; 8 bases are shared with TRBD1. This CDR3 reads CASSPAQGATYEQYF. The DNA for the CDR3 is TGCGCCAGCTCCCCTGCCCAGGGGGCCACCTACGAGCAGTACTTC.